The 15 T cell receptor beta chains below come from one sample, sequenced in a study of CD8 T cells in ankylosing spondylitis. TCRdb reprocessed the 5' RACE reads with MiXCR, giving one entry per CDR3 protein. The sample includes 30,000 to 45,000 distinct CDR3 sequences, around 10% of them seen just once. Material: synovial fluid, either unsorted or a sorted T cell fraction (not recorded which). The receptors originated from a male donor with ankylosing spondylitis.

The chain combines TRBV6-5 with TRBJ2-3; D is unresolved. The CDR3 runs 12 residues. Germline values: CDR1 MNHEY, CDR2 SVGAGI. Trimming pared 6 bases from V and 2 bases from J, leaving 6 bases between. CDR3 bases: TGTGCCAGCAGGGACCACACAGATACGCAGTATTTT. This codes for CASRDHTDTQYF.

This clonotype qualifies as medium-sized. V gene TRBV12-3 or TRBV12-4 combines with J gene TRBJ2-7, with a weak D call TRBD2 (6 bases). V was trimmed by 1 base and J by 10 bases, leaving 14 bases between them. CDR3 size: 13 residues. The CDR3 nucleotides are TGTGCCAGCAGTTTAGAGGCTAGCGACCTTCAGTACTTC. Encoded protein: CASSLEASDLQYF.

This chain joins TRBV12-3 or TRBV12-4 and TRBJ1-2; weak D call: TRBD1 (5 bases). There are 15 residues in the CDR3. The V end lost 2 bases, the J end lost 1 base, and 11 bases lay between the germline ends. Here the CDR3 DNA reads TGTGCCAGCAGTTTAACCCAGGGATTTAACTATGGCTACACCTTC. As protein: CASSLTQGFNYGYTF.

This clonotype was recorded a few times. The chain couples TRBV21-1 to TRBJ2-7; the table assigns TRBD1, which was not confirmed against the DNA. TRBV21-1 represents a pseudogene. This CDR3 region has 17 residues. The CDR3 loop is CASSKPPWRGGFYEQYF. CDR3 in DNA: TGTGCCAGCAGCAAACCCCCCTGGAGGGGCGGCTTCTACGAGCAGTACTTC.

This clonotype was seen repeatedly, ten times or more. The rearrangement links TRBV9 to TRBJ2-1; D is possibly TRBD1 or TRBD2 (5 bases each). CDR3 size: 12 residues. The germline V and J ends were trimmed by 4 bases and 10 bases, with 12 bases remaining between them. From germline, CDR1 is SGDLS and CDR2 YYNGEE. The CDR3 is CASSTGTGEQFF. The CDR3, as DNA: TGTGCCAGCAGCACCGGGACGGGAGAGCAGTTCTTC. Using reference TRBV9 and TRBJ2-1 for the parts outside the CDR3, the full variable domain is DSGVTQTPKHLITATGQRVTLRCSPRSGDLSVYWYQQSLDQGLQFLIQYYNGEERAKGNILERFSAQQFPDLHSELNLSSLELGDSALYFCASSTGTGEQFFGPGTRLTVL.

V is TRBV20-1 and J is TRBJ2-7; D ambiguous. V lost 0 bases to trimming and J lost 0 bases, with 12 bases between them. The V gene's germline CDR1 is DFQATT and CDR2 SNEGSKA (reference sequence). This CDR3 comprises 15 residues. The CDR3 sequence: CSARDVRVPSYEQYF. CDR3 nucleotide sequence: TGCAGTGCTAGAGATGTTAGGGTCCCCTCCTACGAGCAGTACTTC.

The chain couples TRBV6-1 to TRBJ2-7; D is possibly TRBD2 (6 bases). This CDR3 spans 19 amino acids. Trimming left V 7 bases short and J 1 base short, with 29 bases between. The germline V gene encodes CDR1 MNHNS and CDR2 SASEGT. This CDR3 reads CASNANQRGMTSRSYEQYF. The CDR3 region has the DNA TGTGCCAGCAATGCTAATCAAAGGGGTATGACTAGTCGTTCCTACGAGCAGTACTTC.

Ten or more counts support this clonotype. The genes are TRBV29-1 and TRBJ2-1, with 11 bases fitting TRBD2. The CDR3 has 14 amino acids. V lost 6 bases and J lost 9; bases outside the gene matches: 10. CDR1 SQVTM and CDR2 ANQGSEA come from the germline V gene. Here the CDR3 DNA reads TGCAGCGTGGCAACTAGCGGGAGTTTCGGTGAGCAGTTCTTC. Amino acids: CSVATSGSFGEQFF.

This clonotype turned up a few times. The V gene is TRBV20-1, the J gene TRBJ2-7; D might be TRBD1 or TRBD2, each matching 5 bases. V was trimmed by 6 bases and J by 7 bases, leaving 19 bases between them. Germline V gene lookup returns CDR1 DFQATT and CDR2 SNEGSKA (reference sequence). This CDR3 has 13 amino acids. The CDR3, as DNA: TGCAGTGCCAGTGTTGGGGGAGTCGGAGAGCAGTACTTC. It is translated as CSASVGGVGEQYF.

This clonotype was seen repeatedly, ten times or more. The gene calls are TRBV6-2 or TRBV6-3 and TRBJ2-3, with TRBD2 as a possible D gene (5 bases). The V end lost 1 base, the J end lost 2 bases, and 16 bases lay between the germline ends. The CDR3 covers 17 residues. Per the germline V gene, CDR1 is MNHEY and CDR2 is SVGEGT. The CDR3 sequence is CASSYFQDLTYTDTQYF. The CDR3 region has the DNA TGTGCCAGCAGTTACTTCCAGGACTTAACGTACACAGATACGCAGTATTTT.

At least ten counts were recorded for this clonotype. The V and J genes are TRBV6-1 and TRBJ1-1, with D possibly being TRBD1 (6 bases). Trimming cost V 6 bases and J 2 bases, with 13 bases left between them. The V gene's germline CDR1 is MNHNS and CDR2 SASEGT. CDR3 length: 14 amino acids. As DNA, the CDR3 is TGTGCCAGCAGAACCATGGGGGGCAACACTGAAGCTTTCTTT. Protein product: CASRTMGGNTEAFF.

This clonotype was counted at least ten times. The genes are TRBV6-2 or TRBV6-3 and TRBJ1-5, with D unclear. CDR3 length: 14 residues. The V and J ends lost 6 bases and 2 bases respectively, with 11 bases between them. Germline-derived CDR1 and CDR2 are MNHEY and SVGEGT. CDR3 DNA sequence: TGTGCCAGCAGCCAAGGAATTGGCAATCAGCCCCAGCATTTT. Translation gives CASSQGIGNQPQHF.

This clonotype has a single count. The chain joins TRBV12-3 or TRBV12-4 to TRBJ1-1; D remains unclear. The V end lost 6 bases, the J end lost 3 bases, and 8 bases lay between the germline ends. This CDR3 comprises 12 residues. The CDR3 spells CASSHDYTEAFF. The DNA of the CDR3 is TGTGCCAGCAGCCATGACTACACTGAAGCTTTCTTT.

The rearrangement uses TRBV29-1 and TRBJ2-5, with unresolved D. Trimming left V 4 bases short and J 4 bases short, with 10 bases between. Germline V lookup: CDR1 SQVTM, CDR2 ANQGSEA. CDR3 size: 12 residues. CDR3 sequence reads: CSVGDMGETQYF. For the CDR3, the DNA is TGCAGCGTTGGCGACATGGGAGAGACCCAGTACTTC.

Only a few counts were recorded for this clonotype. The rearrangement joins TRBV7-3 to TRBJ2-7; 10 bases match TRBD2. With 1 base clipped from V and 6 bases from J, the junction kept 12 bases outside the gene matches. CDR1 and CDR2 (germline): SGHTA, FQGTGA. The CDR3 covers 17 residues. The CDR3 nucleotides are TGTGCCAGCAGCTTAAGAACCAAGAGCGGGAGGGCGGGCGAGCAGTACTTC. Protein product: CASSLRTKSGRAGEQYF.